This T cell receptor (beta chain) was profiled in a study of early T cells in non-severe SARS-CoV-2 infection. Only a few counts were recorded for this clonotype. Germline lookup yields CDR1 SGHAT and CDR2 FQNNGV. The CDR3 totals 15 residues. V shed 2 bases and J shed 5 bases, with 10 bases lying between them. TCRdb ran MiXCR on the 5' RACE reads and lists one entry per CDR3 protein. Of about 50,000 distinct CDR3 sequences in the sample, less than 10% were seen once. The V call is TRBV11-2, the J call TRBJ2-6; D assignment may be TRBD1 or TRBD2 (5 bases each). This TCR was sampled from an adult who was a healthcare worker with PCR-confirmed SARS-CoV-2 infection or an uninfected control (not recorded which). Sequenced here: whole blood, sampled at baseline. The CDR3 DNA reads TGTGCCAGCAGCTTATGGGGACGCTGGGCCAACGTCCTGACTTTC. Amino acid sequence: CASSLWGRWANVLTF. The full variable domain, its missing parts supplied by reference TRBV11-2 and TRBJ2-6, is EAGVAQSPRYKIIEKRQSVAFWCNPISGHATLYWYQQILGQGPKLLIQFQNNGVVDDSQLPKDRFSAERLKGVDSTLKIQPAKLEDSAVYLCASSLWGRWANVLTFGAGSRLTVL.